This T cell receptor beta chain was captured by sequencing in a study of T cell responses to AZD1222 COVID-19 vaccine. Study-level background: Combined were second doses at about 4 or about 12 weeks. Overall study results and limits: Among spike-specific TCRs, nearly half reportedly target unmutated variant regions. Only five or six individuals given AZD1222 were seropositive at baseline. Possibly, clonal diversity was underestimated; donors were largely white British and included more females.

Profiling relied on immunoSEQ multiplex PCR, and the TCRdb table lists in-frame clones only, not all of them. The sample shows roughly 170,000 clones, about nine tenths of them seen only once. Germline V CDR1 and CDR2: MNHEY, SMNVEV (reference sequence). The CDR3 consists of 15 residues. V lost 5 bases to trimming and J lost 0 bases, with 12 bases between them. This clone showed up just once. Its specificity is not known. The sequence derives from an adult in good health. The sample in question was peripheral blood, obtained on day 0 of AZD1222 vaccination. The rearrangement joins TRBV27 to TRBJ2-3; the D is unclear. As DNA, the CDR3 is TGTGCCAGCAGTGACCTAAACTCCAGCACAGATACGCAGTATTTT. Its translation: CASSDLNSSTDTQYF.